The TCR beta chain under discussion was sequenced for a study of cytomegalovirus exposure and HLA in healthy donors listed by TCRdb under 2017. Background for the entire study: According to a later analysis, one platform produced both the 100 to 150 validation repertoires and the 700 or so repertoires of the first cohort. Along with the approximately 700-subject first cohort, a separate validation cohort of more than 90 different subjects was used. To predict cytomegalovirus infection status, the study brought together high-throughput TCR immunosequencing, statistical association of individual TCRs with disease status, and machine learning. The study aimed to test whether signatures of past pathogen exposure could be identified by cataloging public T cell receptors.

Libraries were constructed by the immunoSEQ multiplex PCR assay. For the original study's pipeline: A statistical classification framework was built for diagnosing cytomegalovirus status from the catalog of TCR beta chain sequences. Imported from immuneACCESS, the table was reduced by TCRdb to in-frame sequences with V and J called. These copies leave out some clones; in studies compared against another copy, an unresolved V gene accounts for under half, and the cause of the remainder is not known. That table furnishes V, J and clone size, whereas the DNA furnished D and trimming. This sample lists about 110,000 clones; about 85% were detected once. Together, the top ten hold roughly 3% of the sample. The CDR3, from cysteine to phenylalanine, totals 11 residues. Only the CDR3 portion is preserved as DNA: 33 bases, with reading frame beginning at the first base. Cut back by 5 bases and 3 bases, the V and J ends lie 7 bases apart. CDR1 SQVTM and CDR2 ANQGSEA were looked up in the germline V gene.

The full study reports these points: Cytomegalovirus status was reported to be diagnosed by the classifier with high specificity and sensitivity in both the original and validation cohorts. In a later analysis, TCRs clustered in the first cohort were found to also tend to co-occur in the 130 or so validation repertoires, with about 93% of cluster scores above 0. The validation cohort had no HLA typing available for a later analysis, so co-occurrence within that cohort was assessed over all 130 or so repertoires. The authors suggested that the approach could potentially be generalized to other disease states and immunological phenotypes. While some public TCRs were present in many individuals, most TCR sequences turned up only very rarely across donors. The study gave a list of 150 to 200 TCR beta chains associated with cytomegalovirus. In vitro tests confirmed that a few of the cytomegalovirus-associated TCR beta chains recognize cytomegalovirus antigens.

Donors formed part of the validation cohort, which comprised about 130 subjects and was distinct from the first cohort of several hundred subjects. In its sample, this clone was seen a few times. The antigen it recognizes is unknown. It has no much larger one-base neighbor in the sample; base qualities were not kept. What was sequenced was PBMCs. The V and J genes are TRBV29-1 and TRBJ1-2, and perhaps TRBD1 as D gene, on 6 matching bases. The sequence was obtained from a woman aged 18-35 years in good health and CMV-seronegative. The CDR3 region has the sequence CSVNRDYGYTF. The DNA sequence is given as TGCAGCGTTAACAGGGACTATGGCTACACCTTC.